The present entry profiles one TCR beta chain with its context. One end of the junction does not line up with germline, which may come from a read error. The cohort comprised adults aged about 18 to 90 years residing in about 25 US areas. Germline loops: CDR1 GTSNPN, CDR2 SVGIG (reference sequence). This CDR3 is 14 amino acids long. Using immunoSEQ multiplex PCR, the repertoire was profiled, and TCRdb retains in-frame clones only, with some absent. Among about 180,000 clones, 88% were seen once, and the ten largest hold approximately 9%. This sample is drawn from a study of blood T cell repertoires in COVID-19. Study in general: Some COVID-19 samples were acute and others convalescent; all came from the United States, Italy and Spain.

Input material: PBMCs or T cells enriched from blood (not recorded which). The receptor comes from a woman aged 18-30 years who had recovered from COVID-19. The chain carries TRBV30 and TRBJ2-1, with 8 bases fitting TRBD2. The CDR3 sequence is CARSPGGGRNEQFF. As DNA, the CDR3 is TGTGCCCGGAGCCCCGGGGGGGGTCGGAATGAGCAGTTCTTC.